The 23 T cell receptor beta chains given below trace back to one sample, sequenced in a study of cytomegalovirus exposure and HLA in healthy donors. PCR employed 60 Vbeta and 13 Jbeta primers. Profiling relied on immunoSEQ multiplex PCR, and the TCRdb table lists in-frame clones only, not all of them. The repertoire holds roughly 70,000 clones, with roughly 79% as singletons. Sequenced input: PBMCs. These receptors were collected from a man aged 45 to 65 in good health and CMV-seronegative.

The rearrangement links TRBV28 to TRBJ1-2; D uncertain. The CDR3 loop spans 15 amino acids. Germline V gene lookup returns CDR1 MDHEN and CDR2 SYDVKM. V was trimmed by 3 bases and J by 4 bases, leaving 15 bases between them. The CDR3 loop reads CASSFEPIYLYGYTF. CDR3 DNA sequence: TGTGCCAGCAGTTTCGAGCCTATCTACCTCTATGGCTACACCTTC.

CDR3 DNA: TGTGCCGTTGGGACAGGGTTGTCCTATGGCTACACCTTC. This gives the protein CAVGTGLSYGYTF. The V call is TRBV5-4, the J call TRBJ1-2, with TRBD1 matching over 9 bases. Germline trimming cut 10 bases from V and 4 bases from J; bases unmatched to any gene: 8. CDR3 length: 13 residues. CDR1 SGHNT and CDR2 YYREEE come from the germline V gene (reference sequence).

This sequence joins TRBV19 and TRBJ2-3; weak D call: TRBD1 (8 bases). The CDR3 consists of 18 residues. Germline V gene lookup returns CDR1 LNHDA and CDR2 SQIVND (reference sequence). Trimming took 3 bases from V and 3 from J, leaving 22 bases between them. The CDR3 sequence: CASSIAGGSGGPTDTQYF. In DNA form, the CDR3 reads TGTGCCAGTAGTATCGCAGGGGGCTCGGGAGGTCCGACAGATACGCAGTATTTT.

The chain recombines TRBV6-5 with TRBJ1-6; 8 bases match TRBD1. The CDR3 loop spans 16 amino acids. J lost 10 bases, V lost 2 bases, and 10 bases had no gene match. CDR1 is MNHEY, CDR2 SVGAGI, per germline. CDR3 sequence reads: CASSYRRTGTGSPLHF. For the CDR3, the DNA is TGTGCCAGCAGTTACCGACGGACAGGGACGGGATCACCCCTCCACTTT.

This chain uses TRBV2 with TRBJ1-2, with TRBD1 as a possible D gene (5 bases). Deletions cut 6 bases from V and 1 base from J, with 12 bases between. Germline CDR1 reads SNHLY; CDR2 reads FYNNEI. The CDR3 loop spans 14 amino acids. CDR3 region: CASSQGRINYGYTF. The CDR3 DNA sequence: TGTGCCAGCAGCCAGGGTCGGATTAACTATGGCTACACCTTC. The full variable domain, in which reference TRBV2 and TRBJ1-2 provide the parts outside the CDR3, is EPEVTQTPSHQVTQMGQEVILRCVPISNHLYFYWYRQILGQKVEFLVSFYNNEISEKSEIFDDQFSVERPDGSNFTLKIRSTKLEDSAMYFCASSQGRINYGYTFGSGTRLTVV.

Points on this clone: The junction shows a germline mismatch at one end, possibly a read error. This chain joins TRBV30 and TRBJ1-3; D unresolved. CDR1 and CDR2 from the germline V gene are GTSNPN and SVGIG (reference sequence). This CDR3 has 15 amino acids. CDR3: CAWSVPGNLGNTVYF. The CDR3 DNA reads TGTGCCTGGAGTGTACCGGGGAATCTAGGAAACACCGTATATTTT. Combining the CDR3 with reference TRBV30 and TRBJ1-3 gives the whole variable domain SQTIHQWPATLVQPVGSPLSLECTVEGTSNPNLYWYRQAAGRGLQLLFYSVGIGQISSEVPQNLSASRPQDRQFILSSKKLLLSDSGFYLCAWSVPGNLGNTVYFGEGSWLTVV.

This chain links TRBV4-1 with TRBJ1-4; TRBD1 matches at 10 bases. Germline CDR1 MGHRA, CDR2 YSYEKL. V shed 5 bases, J shed 6 bases, and the junction held 6 bases outside the gene matches. The length of the CDR3 is 15 residues. The CDR3 loop reads CASSVSGTGDEKLFF. The CDR3 DNA is TGCGCCAGCAGCGTATCCGGGACAGGGGATGAAAAACTGTTTTTT.

The CDR3: CASSLEGTLANYGYTF. Here the CDR3 DNA reads TGTGCCAGCAGCTTAGAGGGGACTCTGGCTAACTATGGCTACACCTTC. The gene calls are TRBV7-8 and TRBJ1-2; possibly TRBD1 for D (5 bases). The CDR3 is made up of 16 amino acids. Trimming removed 1 base at V and 0 bases at J, with 12 bases between. Germline values: CDR1 SGHVS, CDR2 FQNEAQ.

The V call is TRBV29-1, the J call TRBJ2-7; D uncertain. The CDR3 covers 11 residues. V was clipped by 3 bases and J by 5 bases, with 8 bases between them. Per the germline V gene, CDR1 is SQVTM and CDR2 is ANQGSEA. CDR3 sequence reads: CSVEGRNEQYF. The CDR3 DNA is TGCAGCGTTGAGGGCAGAAACGAGCAGTACTTC.

The genes are TRBV10-3 and TRBJ1-1; D perhaps matches TRBD1 (5 bases). This CDR3 spans 13 amino acids. Germline CDR1 reads ENHRY; CDR2 reads SYGVKD. V lost 10 bases to trimming and J lost 0 bases, with 12 bases between them. CDR3 sequence: CATAPGLNTEAFF. CDR3 in DNA: TGTGCCACAGCCCCAGGGCTGAACACTGAAGCTTTCTTT.

This rearrangement joins TRBV6-4 to TRBJ2-7; TRBD2 is a possible D gene (7 bases). The CDR3 is 14 residues long. V was trimmed by 8 bases and J by 7 bases, leaving 21 bases between them. The germline gives CDR1 MRHNA, CDR2 SNTAGT. CDR3 protein: CASGYREGRSEQYF. CDR3 sequence (DNA): TGTGCCAGCGGATACAGGGAGGGGCGATCGGAGCAGTACTTC.

This clone has just one count. This rearrangement joins TRBV5-1 to TRBJ2-1; 7 bases agree with TRBD1. The CDR3 is 17 residues long. V was clipped by 4 bases and J by 9 bases; unmatched bases: 19. Germline V gene sequence: CDR1 SGHRS, CDR2 YFSETQ. CDR3 region: CASSTSQTGKNLGEQFF. In DNA form, the CDR3 reads TGCGCCAGCAGCACATCTCAGACAGGGAAAAATTTAGGTGAGCAGTTCTTC.

This clone was seen a single time. The rearrangement uses TRBV5-1 and TRBJ1-4; no firm D call. This CDR3 is built from 14 residues. CDR1 is SGHRS, CDR2 YFSETQ, per germline. The germline V and J ends were trimmed by 0 bases and 8 bases, with 11 bases remaining between them. The DNA for the CDR3 is TGCGCCAGCAGCTTGGGAGCGGTTCGGGAAAAACTGTTTTTT. Translating gives CASSLGAVREKLFF.

V usage is TRBV7-8 and J usage is TRBJ2-7, with D perhaps matching TRBD2 (6 bases). CDR3 size: 15 residues. Trimming stripped 5 bases from V and 4 bases from J, with 18 bases between. Germline assignment: CDR1 SGHVS and CDR2 FQNEAQ. The CDR3 sequence: CASSASPGEAYEQYF. The CDR3, as DNA: TGTGCCAGCAGCGCTAGCCCCGGGGAGGCTTACGAGCAGTACTTC. Using reference TRBV7-8 and TRBJ2-7 for the parts outside the CDR3, the full variable domain is GAGVSQSPRYKVAKRGQDVALRCDPISGHVSLFWYQQALGQGPEFLTYFQNEAQLDKSGLPSDRFFAERPEGSVSTLKIQRTQQEDSAVYLCASSASPGEAYEQYFGPGTRLTVT.

This clone was seen a few times. The chain couples TRBV15 to TRBJ2-4; D is possibly TRBD1 (5 bases). Germline V gives CDR1 LNHNV, CDR2 YYDKDF (reference sequence). Trimming left V 2 bases short and J 5 bases short, with 7 bases between. The CDR3 loop spans 13 amino acids. CDR3: CATSRQGENIQYF. DNA for the CDR3: TGTGCCACCAGCAGACAGGGTGAAAACATTCAGTACTTC.

This clone was picked up one time. The J gene is TRBJ1-5, the V gene TRBV7-9; 8 positions match TRBD1. Germline CDR1 is SEHNR and CDR2 is FQNEAQ (reference sequence). This CDR3 contains 14 residues. J lost 6 bases, V lost 4 bases, and 5 bases had no gene match. The CDR3 DNA is TGTGCCAGCAGCTCAGGACAGGGAGGTCAGCCCCAGCATTTT. Its translation: CASSSGQGGQPQHF.

This chain links TRBV7-9 with TRBJ2-3, with D possibly being TRBD2 (7 bases). CDR3 length equals 15 residues. Germline CDR1 is SEHNR and CDR2 is FQNEAQ (reference sequence). Trimming took 3 bases from V and 1 from J, leaving 11 bases between them. This CDR3 reads CASSLGGAGTDTQYF. The CDR3 coding sequence is TGTGCCAGCAGCTTGGGGGGGGCCGGCACAGATACGCAGTATTTT.

This clone is a singleton in its sample. The rearrangement links TRBV29-1 to TRBJ2-7; 14 nucleotides match TRBD2. Germline CDR1 and CDR2: SQVTM and ANQGSEA. Trimming at V came to 0 bases and at J to 6 bases, leaving 7 bases not matched to a gene. This CDR3 region has 16 residues. The DNA for the CDR3 is TGCAGCGTTGAAGATTCGGGGACTAGCGGGAGTGGCGAGCAGTACTTC. Encoded protein: CSVEDSGTSGSGEQYF.

V is TRBV5-4 and J is TRBJ1-2; D gene unclear. The CDR3 loop spans 17 amino acids. The germline V gene encodes CDR1 SGHNT and CDR2 YYREEE (reference sequence). V was trimmed by 4 bases and J by 0 bases, leaving 19 bases between them. CDR3 nucleotides: TGTGCCAGCAGCGTAGGTATGCGACGCGGGGCTAACTATGGCTACACCTTC. This translates into CASSVGMRRGANYGYTF.

Comments on this clone: This sample includes further DNA sequences coding for the same CDR3. V is TRBV6-5 and J is TRBJ1-2; 10 nucleotides align to TRBD1. CDR1 and CDR2 from the germline V gene are MNHEY and SVGAGI. Trimming took 2 bases from V and 1 from J; bases not matched to a gene: 1. This CDR3 spans 15 amino acids. CDR3 sequence (DNA): TGTGCCAGCAGTTACAGGGACAGGGGTAACTATGGCTACACCTTC. This translates into CASSYRDRGNYGYTF.

CDR3 region: CAWSLLGVGIQYF. CDR3 DNA sequence: TGTGCCTGGAGTCTGCTCGGGGTGGGCATTCAGTACTTC. The chain has TRBV30 and TRBJ2-4; the D gene is possibly TRBD2 (5 bases). V was pared by 2 bases and J by 9 bases, with 14 bases between. This CDR3 spans 13 amino acids. Per germline, CDR1 GTSNPN and CDR2 SVGIG (reference sequence).

This clone showed up just a few times. This chain links TRBV6-1 with TRBJ2-7, with no clear D. The length of the CDR3 is 11 residues. V dropped 8 bases and J dropped 3 bases, with 8 bases sitting between them. Germline V gene sequence: CDR1 MNHNS, CDR2 SASEGT. This CDR3 is CASSGFYEQYF. The CDR3 coding sequence is TGTGCCAGCTCCGGGTTCTACGAGCAGTACTTC.

The V call is TRBV4-3, the J call TRBJ2-5; 9 nucleotides match TRBD1. CDR1 and CDR2 (germline): LGHNA, YSLEER. The length of the CDR3 is 14 residues. With 3 bases clipped from V and 4 bases from J, the junction kept 3 bases outside the gene matches. The CDR3: CASSQGTGRETQYF. CDR3 bases: TGCGCCAGCAGCCAGGGGACAGGGCGAGAGACCCAGTACTTC.